Shown below are 13 T cell receptor beta chains from a single sample sequenced in a study of blood T cells in healthy people across ages. Together with a sample-barcoded 5' primer, a J-beta primer mix was included in a second PCR lasting roughly 6 to 12 cycles. TCRdb re-called the 5' RACE reads through MiXCR, storing one row per CDR3 protein. This sample has under 950,000 distinct CDR3 sequences, with 22% found just once. Sequencing was done on a sample of blood. The receptors come from a man in his sixties or seventies in good health.

This clonotype was found a few times. The V gene is TRBV12-5, the J gene TRBJ2-1; TRBD1 or TRBD2 may be the D gene (5 bases each). The CDR3 length is 17 residues. V was cut by 0 bases and J by 6 bases, with 18 bases left in between. Germline V lookup: CDR1 LGHNT, CDR2 FRNRAP. CDR3: CASGLVLETRGTNEQFF. CDR3 bases: TGTGCTAGTGGTTTGGTACTCGAAACCAGAGGGACCAATGAGCAGTTCTTC.

This rearrangement joins TRBV12-3 or TRBV12-4 to TRBJ1-4; possibly TRBD1 for D (6 bases). The CDR3 is 13 residues long. Between the trimmed V and J ends, which lost 6 bases and 6 bases, there was a span of 11 bases. The CDR3: CASRTGLDEKLFF. The CDR3 bases are TGTGCCAGCAGGACAGGTCTGGATGAAAAACTGTTTTTT.

In its sample, this clonotype was seen once. The rearrangement joins TRBV10-3 to TRBJ2-7, with a weak D call TRBD2 (5 bases). Looked up from germline, CDR1 is ENHRY and CDR2 is SYGVKD. The CDR3 has 13 amino acids. The V end was cut by 2 bases, the J end by 3 bases, with 8 bases between. The CDR3, as DNA: TGTGCCATCAGTGAGGGACTTTACTACGAGCAGTACGTC. This encodes CAISEGLYYEQYV.

This clonotype has only a few counts. J is TRBJ2-4 and V is TRBV12-3 or TRBV12-4; D gene unclear. Between the trimmed V and J ends, which lost 6 bases and 0 bases, there was a span of 15 bases. CDR3 length: 16 residues. This CDR3 is CASSRWFPGAKNIQYF. CDR3 sequence (DNA): TGTGCCAGCAGCCGCTGGTTCCCTGGAGCCAAAAACATTCAGTACTTC.

This clonotype has more than one count but fewer than ten. The V and J genes are TRBV20-1 and TRBJ1-1, with 9 nucleotides matching TRBD1. This CDR3 contains 15 residues. Trimming at V came to 1 base and at J to 1 base, leaving 4 bases not matched to a gene. Per the germline V gene, CDR1 is DFQATT and CDR2 is SNEGSKA (reference sequence). CDR3 in amino acids: CSARGDRVWNTEAFF. For the CDR3, the DNA is TGCAGTGCTAGAGGGGACAGGGTTTGGAACACTGAAGCTTTCTTT.

This clonotype was seen ten or more times. The chain is built from TRBV24-1 and TRBJ1-5; perhaps TRBD1 as D (5 bases). Germline V gene data show CDR1 as KGHDR and CDR2 as SFDVKD. This CDR3 is built from 13 residues. V lost 5 bases and J lost 4, with 8 bases in between. CDR3 amino acids: CATSGDSNQPQHF. CDR3 coding DNA: TGTGCCACCAGTGGAGACAGTAATCAGCCCCAGCATTTT.

This chain uses TRBV25-1 with TRBJ2-1; the match to TRBD1 covers 12 bases. The CDR3 totals 17 residues. Germline CDR1 reads MGHDK; CDR2 reads SYGVNS. V trimming: 1 base; J trimming: 4 bases; junction bases outside the gene matches: 5. For the CDR3, the DNA is TGTGCCAGCAGTGAATCTTTGGGACAGGGGGCTTACAATGAGCAGTTCTTC. This gives the protein CASSESLGQGAYNEQFF.

The V call is TRBV2, the J call TRBJ1-4; no reliable D call. CDR3 size: 15 residues. The V end was cut by 6 bases, the J end by 8 bases, with 19 bases between. Germline V gives CDR1 SNHLY, CDR2 FYNNEI. The CDR3 bases are TGTGCCAGCAGCCTGAGGATAGGGCCCACCGAAAAACTGTTTTTT. As protein: CASSLRIGPTEKLFF. The complete variable domain, with remaining parts taken from reference TRBV2 and TRBJ1-4, reads EPEVTQTPSHQVTQMGQEVILRCVPISNHLYFYWYRQILGQKVEFLVSFYNNEISEKSEIFDDQFSVERPDGSNFTLKIRSTKLEDSAMYFCASSLRIGPTEKLFFGSGTQLSVL.

The chain is built from TRBV2 and TRBJ2-3, with 10 bases identical to TRBD2. The CDR3 has 15 residues. Germline values: CDR1 SNHLY, CDR2 FYNNEI. V shed 6 bases and J 5 bases; nucleotides not matched to a gene: 8. CDR3 protein: CASSLNGLAVDTQYF. In DNA form, the CDR3 reads TGTGCCAGCAGCCTGAATGGACTAGCGGTAGATACGCAGTATTTT.

This clonotype has just a few counts. Because the CDR3 is missing its conserved closing phenylalanine or tryptophan, this is likely a read error. This sequence joins TRBV11-3 and TRBJ2-5; the D gene is possibly TRBD2 (7 bases). The DNA end lines up better with TRBJ2-1; the J call may be wrong. Germline lookup yields CDR1 SGHNT and CDR2 YENEEA. This CDR3 is 14 amino acids long. The DNA of the CDR3 is TGTGCCAGCAGCCCTAGGGGGGGGAGGGATGAGCAGTTCCTC. This codes for CASSPRGGRDEQFL.

This clonotype was seen only a few times. Mismatch with germline at one junction end may stem from a read error. The rearrangement joins TRBV28 to TRBJ2-5; D is possibly TRBD2 (6 bases). Germline-derived CDR1 and CDR2 are MDHEN and SYDVKM. This CDR3 has 12 amino acids. The DNA for the CDR3 is TGCGCCAGCAGTTCCCTACTAGCCCAGCAGTACTTC. Protein sequence: CASSSLLAQQYF.

Worth noting for this clonotype: The final CDR3 position lacks the conserved phenylalanine or tryptophan, pointing to a likely read error. This chain uses TRBV12-3 or TRBV12-4 with TRBJ2-3, with a weak D call TRBD1 (6 bases). This CDR3 contains 15 residues. The CDR3 sequence is CASSADRARADMQYS. CDR3 nucleotide sequence: TGTGCCAGCAGTGCGGACAGAGCGCGGGCAGATATGCAGTATTCT.

The chain links TRBV7-2 to TRBJ2-1, with 8 positions matching TRBD2. The V gene end was trimmed by 6 bases and the J gene end by 6 bases; junction bases not matched to a gene: 7. Germline values: CDR1 SGHTA, CDR2 FQGNSA. CDR3 length equals 14 residues. The CDR3 sequence: CASRALAGSNEQFF. CDR3 DNA sequence: TGTGCCAGCAGAGCCCTAGCGGGCTCCAATGAGCAGTTCTTC.